Here is one T cell receptor beta chain with its context. It has no known antigen specificity. No quality values exist for individual bases; no much larger clone is one base distant. The data stem from a study of OX40 agonist ivuxolimab in advanced cancers. Describing the broader study: Ivuxolimab, which targeted the costimulatory receptor OX40 (CD134), was an agonistic, fully human IgG2 monoclonal antibody. Intravenous ivuxolimab was administered to patients every 2 weeks at six dose levels: 0.01, 0.1, 0.3, 1.5, 3 and 10 mg/kg. Of the approximately 53 patients in dose escalation, around 19 had hepatocellular carcinoma, about 15 had melanoma, 9 had renal cell carcinoma and 9 had head and neck cancer. A male proportion of roughly 80% and a mean age of approximately 62 years, ranging from 23 to 79, were recorded for the dose-escalation cohort. Prior anti-PD-1, anti-PD-L1 or anti-CTLA-4 therapy was permitted, and 35% to 40% of dose-escalation patients had received checkpoint inhibitors. Partial responses were achieved by three dose-escalation patients, of whom one had hepatocellular carcinoma and two had cutaneous melanoma. The point of sequencing TCRbeta in the periphery was to test whether ivuxolimab changed TCR sequence diversity and drove clonal T-cell expansion. The monotherapy dose-escalation portion (N ≈ 55 patients) of the phase I ivuxolimab trial is reported in the paper.

The trial excluded patients who had a history of autoimmune disease or who were on systemic immunosuppression. In every dose cohort, peripheral blood was drawn for TCR sequencing at baseline, cycle 4 day 1, and cycle 7 day 1. The samples were taken from a phase I, first-in-human, multicenter, open-label dose-escalation trial of ivuxolimab. Adults with locally advanced or metastatic head and neck squamous cell, hepatocellular, melanoma or renal cell carcinoma were enrolled in the trial. CD4+ and CD8+ T cells were sorted separately from peripheral blood before TCR sequencing. Genomic DNA was extracted from sorted cells for sequencing of the TCRbeta CDR3 region. The immunoSEQ Assay was used to sequence the TCRbeta CDR3 regions. This is the immuneACCESS table as TCRdb keeps it, with only in-frame sequences that have V and J called. A part of the clones is gone; compared with another copy, unresolved V genes explain less than half, and the rest is unexplained. This sample comprises tens of thousands of clones, roughly 84% of them detected only once. In total, the top ten clones hold approximately 4.8% of the sample.

The study at large found these results: Antigen specificity was not determined for the clonally expanded peripheral T cells. In the 0.1-3.0 mg/kg groups, partial responders had among the lowest normalized peripheral clonal expansion, particularly in CD8+ T cells. On average, CD8+ T cells showed more expanded clones than CD4+ T cells after ivuxolimab. At doses of 0.1 to 3.0 mg/kg, clonal expansion of both CD4+ and CD8+ T cells in blood was seen between baseline and week 6. Low levels of normalized T-cell clonal expansion were also shown by some nonresponding patients.

Based on the germline V gene (reference sequence), the CDR1 and CDR2 sequences are DFQATT and SNEGSKA. The CDR3 spans 11 residues, from the cysteine through the phenylalanine. The entry retains the CDR3 DNA only, 33 bases that are in frame from base 1. V is reduced by 5 bases and J by 7 bases, leaving a spacing of 11 bases between them. This clonotype was sampled from an adult with an advanced solid tumor such as melanoma, head and neck, liver or kidney cancer. Source: CD4+ or CD8+ T cells sorted from blood, taken in a trial of the OX40 agonist ivuxolimab. Recombination connected TRBV20-1 to TRBJ2-5, with no confident D gene call. Here the CDR3 is given as CSARTLGTQYF. The nucleotides are TGCAGTGCTCGTACCCTTGGGACCCAGTACTTC.